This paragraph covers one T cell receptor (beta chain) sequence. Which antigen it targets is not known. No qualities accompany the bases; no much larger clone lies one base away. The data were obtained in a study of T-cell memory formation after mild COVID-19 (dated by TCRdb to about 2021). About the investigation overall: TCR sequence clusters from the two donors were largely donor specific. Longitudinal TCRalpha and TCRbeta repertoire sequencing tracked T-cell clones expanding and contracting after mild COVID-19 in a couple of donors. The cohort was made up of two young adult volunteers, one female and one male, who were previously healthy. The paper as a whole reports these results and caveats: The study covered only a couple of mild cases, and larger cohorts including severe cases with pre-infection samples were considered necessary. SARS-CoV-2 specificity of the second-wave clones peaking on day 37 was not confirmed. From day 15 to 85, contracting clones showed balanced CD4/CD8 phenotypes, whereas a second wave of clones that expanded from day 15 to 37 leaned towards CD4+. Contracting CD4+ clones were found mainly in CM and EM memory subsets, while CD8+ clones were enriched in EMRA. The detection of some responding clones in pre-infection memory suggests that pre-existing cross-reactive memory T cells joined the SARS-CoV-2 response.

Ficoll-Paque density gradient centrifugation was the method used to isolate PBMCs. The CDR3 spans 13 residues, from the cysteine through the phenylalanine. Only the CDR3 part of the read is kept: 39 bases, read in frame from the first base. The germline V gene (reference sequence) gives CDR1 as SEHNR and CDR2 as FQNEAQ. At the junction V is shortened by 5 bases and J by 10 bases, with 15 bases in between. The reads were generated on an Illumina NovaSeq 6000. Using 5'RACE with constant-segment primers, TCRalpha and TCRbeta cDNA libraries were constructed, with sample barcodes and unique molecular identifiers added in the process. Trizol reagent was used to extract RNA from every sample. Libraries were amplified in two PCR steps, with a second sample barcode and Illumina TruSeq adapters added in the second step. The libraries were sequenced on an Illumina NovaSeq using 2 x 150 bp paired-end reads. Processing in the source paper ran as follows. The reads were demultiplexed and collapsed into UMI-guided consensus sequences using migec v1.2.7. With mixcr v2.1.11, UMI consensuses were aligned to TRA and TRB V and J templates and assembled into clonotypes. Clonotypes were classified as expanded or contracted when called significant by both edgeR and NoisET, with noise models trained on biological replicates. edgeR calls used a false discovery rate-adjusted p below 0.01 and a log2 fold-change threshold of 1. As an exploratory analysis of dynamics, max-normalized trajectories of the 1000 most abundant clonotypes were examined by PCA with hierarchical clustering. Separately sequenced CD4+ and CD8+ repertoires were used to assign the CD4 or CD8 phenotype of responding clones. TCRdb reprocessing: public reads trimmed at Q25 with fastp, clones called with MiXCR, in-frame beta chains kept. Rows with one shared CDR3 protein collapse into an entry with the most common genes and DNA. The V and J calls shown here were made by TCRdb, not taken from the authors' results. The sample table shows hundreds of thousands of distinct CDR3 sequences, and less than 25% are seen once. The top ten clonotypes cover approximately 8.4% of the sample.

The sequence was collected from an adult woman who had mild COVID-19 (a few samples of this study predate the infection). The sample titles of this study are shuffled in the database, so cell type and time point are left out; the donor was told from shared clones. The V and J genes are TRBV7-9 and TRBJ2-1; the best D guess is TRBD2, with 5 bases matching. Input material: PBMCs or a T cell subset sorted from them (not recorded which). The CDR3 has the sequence CASSLSGSGEQFF. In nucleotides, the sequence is TGTGCCAGCAGCCTAAGCGGCTCGGGCGAGCAGTTCTTC. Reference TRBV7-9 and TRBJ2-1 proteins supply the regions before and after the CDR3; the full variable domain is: DTGVSQNPRHKITKRGQNVTFRCDPISEHNRLYWYRQTLGQGPEFLTYFQNEAQLEKSRLLSDRFSAERPKGSFSTLEIQRTEQGDSAMYLCASSLSGSGEQFFGPGTRLTVL.